Listed below are T cell receptor beta chains from one sample, sequenced in a study of cytomegalovirus exposure and HLA in healthy donors. Only in-frame clones appear in the TCRdb table, and some are missing; sequencing was by immunoSEQ multiplex PCR. The data hold 150,000 to 190,000 clones, with 70% to 85% observed a single time. Material for sequencing was PBMCs. The receptors here all came from a woman in her forties or fifties in good health and CMV-seropositive. Both conserved end residues are part of each CDR3. Each record gives: V gene, clone size, J gene, D gene, CDR3 protein, CDR3 DNA. D genes are given only for firm matches. Rows may omit the clone size; those that give it use once, few, many or a size class.

v_gene: TRBV12-5; abundance: .; j_gene: TRBJ2-7; d_gene: TRBD2; CDR3aa: CASGLVLLRAGGPYEQYF; CDR3nt: TGTGCTAGTGGTTTGGTACTCCTCCGAGCGGGGGGACCCTACGAGCAGTACTTC
v_gene: TRBV29-1; abundance: .; j_gene: TRBJ2-7; d_gene: .; CDR3aa: CSVLLQGKKQYF; CDR3nt: TGCAGCGTCCTTCTCCAGGGTAAGAAGCAGTACTTC
v_gene: TRBV27; abundance: .; j_gene: TRBJ1-2; d_gene: TRBD1; CDR3aa: CASRRSTGLNYGYTF; CDR3nt: TGTGCCAGCCGCCGCTCGACAGGGTTAAACTATGGCTACACCTTC
v_gene: TRBV30; abundance: .; j_gene: TRBJ2-3; d_gene: .; CDR3aa: CAWSRTGETRTDTQYF; CDR3nt: TGTGCCTGGAGTCGCACTGGGGAGACTCGCACAGATACGCAGTATTTT
v_gene: TRBV30; abundance: .; j_gene: TRBJ1-1; d_gene: .; CDR3aa: CAWSLGVLPEAFF; CDR3nt: TGTGCCTGGAGTCTAGGTGTGCTGCCTGAAGCTTTCTTT
v_gene: TRBV2; abundance: .; j_gene: TRBJ2-1; d_gene: .; CDR3aa: CASTFLVSDEQFF; CDR3nt: TGTGCCAGCACGTTTTTGGTTAGCGATGAGCAGTTCTTC
v_gene: TRBV5-4; abundance: few; j_gene: TRBJ2-2; d_gene: .; CDR3aa: CASSFKQGQPNTGELFF; CDR3nt: TGTGCCAGCAGCTTTAAACAGGGACAACCGAACACCGGGGAGCTGTTTTTT
v_gene: TRBV9; abundance: .; j_gene: TRBJ2-7; d_gene: .; CDR3aa: CASSLGGDSYEQYF; CDR3nt: TGTGCCAGCAGCCTAGGGGGGGATTCCTACGAGCAGTACTTC
v_gene: TRBV19; abundance: .; j_gene: TRBJ1-5; d_gene: TRBD1; CDR3aa: CARYVQGVEQPQHF; CDR3nt: TGTGCCAGGTACGTACAGGGGGTGGAGCAGCCCCAGCATTTT
v_gene: TRBV19; abundance: .; j_gene: TRBJ2-7; d_gene: TRBD1; CDR3aa: CASSIVGTGPRAYEQYF; CDR3nt: TGTGCCAGTAGTATAGTTGGGACAGGCCCCCGGGCTTACGAGCAGTACTTC
v_gene: TRBV10-1; abundance: .; j_gene: TRBJ2-2; d_gene: .; CDR3aa: CASSAGQNTGELFF; CDR3nt: TGCGCCAGCAGCGCTGGACAGAACACCGGGGAGCTGTTTTTT
v_gene: TRBV29-1; abundance: .; j_gene: TRBJ2-3; d_gene: .; CDR3aa: CSVDRLAGLADTQYF; CDR3nt: TGCAGCGTTGACCGATTGGCAGGGCTGGCAGATACGCAGTATTTT
v_gene: TRBV30; abundance: .; j_gene: TRBJ1-1; d_gene: .; CDR3aa: CAWSLGGSRTEAFF; CDR3nt: TGTGCCTGGAGTCTAGGGGGATCTCGGACTGAAGCTTTCTTT
v_gene: TRBV2; abundance: .; j_gene: TRBJ1-2; d_gene: .; CDR3aa: CASSDQGIGGYTF; CDR3nt: TGTGCCAGCAGTGACCAGGGGATTGGTGGCTACACCTTC
v_gene: TRBV23-1; abundance: few; j_gene: TRBJ1-6; d_gene: .; CDR3aa: CASSHRTVGNSPLHF; CDR3nt: TGCGCCAGCAGTCATCGGACAGTTGGGAATTCACCCCTCCACTTT
v_gene: TRBV7-9; abundance: .; j_gene: TRBJ1-2; d_gene: .; CDR3aa: CASSLETLYGYTF; CDR3nt: TGTGCCAGCAGCTTAGAGACACTTTATGGCTACACCTTC
v_gene: TRBV19; abundance: .; j_gene: TRBJ2-2; d_gene: TRBD1; CDR3aa: CASSSWTGGTGELFF; CDR3nt: TGTGCCAGTAGTTCTTGGACAGGCGGCACCGGGGAGCTGTTTTTT
v_gene: TRBV15; abundance: .; j_gene: TRBJ1-1; d_gene: TRBD1; CDR3aa: CASSGTGLAEAFF; CDR3nt: TGTGCCAGCTCCGGGACAGGATTGGCTGAAGCTTTCTTT